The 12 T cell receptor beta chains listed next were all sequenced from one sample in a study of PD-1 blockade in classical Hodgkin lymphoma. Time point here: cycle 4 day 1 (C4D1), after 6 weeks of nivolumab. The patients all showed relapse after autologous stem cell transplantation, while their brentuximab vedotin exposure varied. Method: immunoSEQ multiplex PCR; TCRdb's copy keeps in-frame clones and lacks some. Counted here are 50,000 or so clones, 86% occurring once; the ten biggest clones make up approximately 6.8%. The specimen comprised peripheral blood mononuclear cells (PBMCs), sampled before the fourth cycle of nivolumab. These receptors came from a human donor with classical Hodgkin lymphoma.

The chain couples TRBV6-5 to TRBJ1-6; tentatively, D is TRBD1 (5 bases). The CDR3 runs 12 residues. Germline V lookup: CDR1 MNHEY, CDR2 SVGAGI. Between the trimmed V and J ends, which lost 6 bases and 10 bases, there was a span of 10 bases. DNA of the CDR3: TGTGCCAGCAGGTACGGGGGGTCACCCCTCCACTTT. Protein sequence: CASRYGGSPLHF.

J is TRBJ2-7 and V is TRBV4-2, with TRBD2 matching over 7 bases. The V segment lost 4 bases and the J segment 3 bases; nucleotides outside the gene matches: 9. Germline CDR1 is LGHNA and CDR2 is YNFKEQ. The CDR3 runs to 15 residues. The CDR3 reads CASSRGGGGHYEQYF. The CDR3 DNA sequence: TGTGCCAGCAGCCGGGGGGGTGGAGGGCACTACGAGCAGTACTTC.

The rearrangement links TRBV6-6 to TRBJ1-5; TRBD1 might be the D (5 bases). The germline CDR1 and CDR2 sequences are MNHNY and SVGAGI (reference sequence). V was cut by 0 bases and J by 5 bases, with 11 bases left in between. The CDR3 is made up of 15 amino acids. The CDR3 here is CASSYSGGVDQPQHF. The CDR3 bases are TGTGCCAGCAGTTACTCTGGGGGGGTAGATCAGCCCCAGCATTTT.

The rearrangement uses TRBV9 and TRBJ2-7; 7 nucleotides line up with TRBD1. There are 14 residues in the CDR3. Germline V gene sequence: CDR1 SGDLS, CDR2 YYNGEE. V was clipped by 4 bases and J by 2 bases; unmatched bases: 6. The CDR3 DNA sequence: TGTGCCAGCAGCCTCGGGGACAGTGCCTACGAGCAGTACTTC. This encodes CASSLGDSAYEQYF.

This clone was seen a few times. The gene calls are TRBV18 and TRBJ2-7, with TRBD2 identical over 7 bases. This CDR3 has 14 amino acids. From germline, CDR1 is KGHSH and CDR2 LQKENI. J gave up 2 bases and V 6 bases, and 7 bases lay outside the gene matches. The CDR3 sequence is CASSPGGLPYEQYF. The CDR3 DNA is TGTGCCAGCTCCCCGGGGGGATTACCCTACGAGCAGTACTTC.

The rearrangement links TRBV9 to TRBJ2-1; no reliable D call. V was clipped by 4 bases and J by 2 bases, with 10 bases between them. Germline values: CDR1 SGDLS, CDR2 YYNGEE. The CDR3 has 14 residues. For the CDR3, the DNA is TGTGCCAGCAGCCCCGTTGGTCCCTACAATGAGCAGTTCTTC. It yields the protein CASSPVGPYNEQFF. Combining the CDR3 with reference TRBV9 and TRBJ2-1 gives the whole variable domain DSGVTQTPKHLITATGQRVTLRCSPRSGDLSVYWYQQSLDQGLQFLIQYYNGEERAKGNILERFSAQQFPDLHSELNLSSLELGDSALYFCASSPVGPYNEQFFGPGTRLTVL.

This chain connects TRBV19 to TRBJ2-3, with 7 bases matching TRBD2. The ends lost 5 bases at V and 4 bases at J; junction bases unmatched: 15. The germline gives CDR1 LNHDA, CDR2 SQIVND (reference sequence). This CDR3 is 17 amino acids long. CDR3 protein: CASSPRGQGRASDTQYF. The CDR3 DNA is TGTGCCAGTAGTCCCCGGGGCCAAGGGAGGGCTTCAGATACGCAGTATTTT.

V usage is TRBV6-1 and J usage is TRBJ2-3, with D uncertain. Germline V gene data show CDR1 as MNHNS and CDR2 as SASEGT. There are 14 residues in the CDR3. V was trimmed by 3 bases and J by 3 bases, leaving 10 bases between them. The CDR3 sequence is CASSDYGRTDTQYF. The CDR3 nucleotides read TGTGCCAGCAGTGATTACGGGCGAACAGATACGCAGTATTTT.

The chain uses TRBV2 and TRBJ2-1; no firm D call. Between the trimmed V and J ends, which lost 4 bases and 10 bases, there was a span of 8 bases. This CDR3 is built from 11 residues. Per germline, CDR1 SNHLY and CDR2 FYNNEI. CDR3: CASSGRREQFF. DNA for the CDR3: TGTGCCAGCAGTGGACGAAGGGAGCAGTTCTTC.

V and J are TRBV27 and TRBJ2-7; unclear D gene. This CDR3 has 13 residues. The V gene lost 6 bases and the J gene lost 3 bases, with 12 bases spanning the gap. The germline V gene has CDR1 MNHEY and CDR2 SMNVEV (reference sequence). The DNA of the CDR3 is TGTGCCAGCAGCGAAAGGGATTTCTACGAGCAGTACTTC. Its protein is CASSERDFYEQYF.

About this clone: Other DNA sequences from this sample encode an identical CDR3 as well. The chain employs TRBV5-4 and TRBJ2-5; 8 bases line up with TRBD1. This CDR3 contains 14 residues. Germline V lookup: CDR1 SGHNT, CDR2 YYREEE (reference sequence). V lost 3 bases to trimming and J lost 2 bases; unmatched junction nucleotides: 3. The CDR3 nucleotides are TGTGCCAGCAGCTCAGGACAGGGTCAAGAGACCCAGTACTTC. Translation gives CASSSGQGQETQYF. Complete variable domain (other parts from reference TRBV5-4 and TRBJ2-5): ETGVTQSPTHLIKTRGQQVTLRCSSQSGHNTVSWYQQALGQGPQFIFQYYREEENGRGNFPPRFSGLQFPNYSSELNVNALELDDSALYLCASSSGQGQETQYFGPGTRLLVL.

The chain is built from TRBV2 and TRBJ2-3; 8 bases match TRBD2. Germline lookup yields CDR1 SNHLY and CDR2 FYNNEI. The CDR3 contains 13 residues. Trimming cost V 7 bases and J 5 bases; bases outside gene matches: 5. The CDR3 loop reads CASTREGRDTQYF. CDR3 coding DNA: TGTGCCAGCACCCGGGAGGGCCGAGATACGCAGTATTTT.